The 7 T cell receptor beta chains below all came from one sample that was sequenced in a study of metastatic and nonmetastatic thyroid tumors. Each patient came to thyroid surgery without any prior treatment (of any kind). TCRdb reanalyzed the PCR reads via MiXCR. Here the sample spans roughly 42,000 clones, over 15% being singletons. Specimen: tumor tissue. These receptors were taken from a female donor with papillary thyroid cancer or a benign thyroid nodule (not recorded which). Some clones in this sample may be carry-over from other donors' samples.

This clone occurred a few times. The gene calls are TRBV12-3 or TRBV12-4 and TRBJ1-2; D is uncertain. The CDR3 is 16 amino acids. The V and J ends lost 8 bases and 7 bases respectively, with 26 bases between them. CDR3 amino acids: CASWARRELSACGYTF. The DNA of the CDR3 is TGTGCCAGCTGGGCGAGGAGGGAACTGTCCGCTTGTGGCTACACCTTC.

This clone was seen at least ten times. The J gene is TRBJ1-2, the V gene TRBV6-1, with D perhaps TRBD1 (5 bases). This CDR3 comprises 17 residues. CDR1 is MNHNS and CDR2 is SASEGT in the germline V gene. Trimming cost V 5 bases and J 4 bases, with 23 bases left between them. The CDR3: CASSPPPGPQRGYGYTF. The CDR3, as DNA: TGTGCCAGCAGTCCTCCACCGGGGCCCCAGCGGGGCTATGGCTACACCTTC.

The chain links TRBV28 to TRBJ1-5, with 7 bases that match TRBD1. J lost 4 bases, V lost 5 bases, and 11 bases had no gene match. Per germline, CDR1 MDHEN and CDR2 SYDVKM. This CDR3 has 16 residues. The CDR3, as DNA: TGTGCCAGCAGTCCCATACAGGGGACTGATAATCAGCCCCAGCATTTT. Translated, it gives CASSPIQGTDNQPQHF.

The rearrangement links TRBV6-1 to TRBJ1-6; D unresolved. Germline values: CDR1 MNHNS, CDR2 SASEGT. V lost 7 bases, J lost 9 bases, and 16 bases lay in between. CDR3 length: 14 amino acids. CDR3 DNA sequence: TGTGCCAGCACGGAGGATCCATCCTTTTCACCCCTCCACTTT. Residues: CASTEDPSFSPLHF.

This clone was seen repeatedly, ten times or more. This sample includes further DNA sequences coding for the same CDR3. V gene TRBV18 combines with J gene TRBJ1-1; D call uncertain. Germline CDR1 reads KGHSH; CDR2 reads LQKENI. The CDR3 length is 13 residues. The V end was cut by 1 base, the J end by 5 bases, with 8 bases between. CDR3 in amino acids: CASSPQGGTEAFF. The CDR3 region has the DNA TGTGCCAGCTCACCACAGGGAGGGACTGAAGCTTTCTTT.

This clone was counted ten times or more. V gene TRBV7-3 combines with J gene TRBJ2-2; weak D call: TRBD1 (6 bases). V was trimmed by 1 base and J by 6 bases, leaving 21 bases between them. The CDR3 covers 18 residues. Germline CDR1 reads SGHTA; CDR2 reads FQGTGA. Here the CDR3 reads CASSLNFWAGERSGELFF. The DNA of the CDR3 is TGTGCCAGCAGCTTAAATTTTTGGGCAGGGGAGAGGTCCGGGGAGCTGTTTTTT. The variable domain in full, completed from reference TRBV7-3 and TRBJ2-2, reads GAGVSQTPSNKVTEKGKYVELRCDPISGHTALYWYRQSLGQGPEFLIYFQGTGAADDSGLPNDRFFAVRPEGSVSTLKIQRTERGDSAVYLCASSLNFWAGERSGELFFGEGSRLTVL.

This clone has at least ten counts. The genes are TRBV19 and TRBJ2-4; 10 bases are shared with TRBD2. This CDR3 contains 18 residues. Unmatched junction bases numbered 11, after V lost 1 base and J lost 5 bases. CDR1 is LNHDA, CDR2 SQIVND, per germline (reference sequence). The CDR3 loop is CASSIATSGIGSENIQYF. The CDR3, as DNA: TGTGCCAGTAGTATAGCAACTAGCGGGATCGGGTCCGAAAACATTCAGTACTTC.